The 21 T cell receptor beta chains given below trace back to one sample, sequenced in a study of cytotoxic CD8 clonotypes in ibrutinib-treated CLL. TCRdb keeps only in-frame clones here, not all; method: immunoSEQ multiplex PCR. The sample contains 200,000 to 250,000 clones, over 65% of which appear only once. The input for sequencing was PBMCs, taken after 12 months of ibrutinib treatment. These TCRs come from a human donor with chronic lymphocytic leukemia.

The rearrangement links TRBV7-8 to TRBJ2-7; D might be TRBD1 (5 bases). The CDR3 spans 14 residues. Germline V lookup: CDR1 SGHVS, CDR2 FQNEAQ. Trimming took 3 bases from V and 0 from J, leaving 9 bases between them. CDR3 residues: CASSLAGNSYEQYF. The CDR3, as DNA: TGTGCCAGCAGCTTGGCAGGGAACTCCTACGAGCAGTACTTC.

The count of this clone is one. The rearrangement links TRBV6-1 to TRBJ2-3, with D perhaps matching TRBD1 or TRBD2 (5 bases each). The germline V gene encodes CDR1 MNHNS and CDR2 SASEGT. The CDR3 loop spans 15 amino acids. Trimming stripped 5 bases from V and 0 bases from J, with 12 bases between. CDR3 loop: CASSRDGLSTDTQYF. The DNA of the CDR3 is TGTGCCAGCAGTCGGGACGGCCTTAGCACAGATACGCAGTATTTT.

This clone was counted only a few times. The chain combines TRBV2 with TRBJ1-5; D uncertain. CDR1 is SNHLY, CDR2 FYNNEI, per germline. The CDR3 has 12 amino acids. V lost 4 bases and J 9 bases, leaving 10 bases between the germline ends. The CDR3 coding sequence is TGTGCCAGCAGTGGTGGGTTTCGGCCCCAGCATTTT. It encodes CASSGGFRPQHF.

This sequence joins TRBV5-1 and TRBJ2-7, with 11 bases matching TRBD1. V shed 4 bases, J shed 2 bases, and the junction held 5 bases outside the gene matches. This CDR3 region has 15 residues. Germline CDR1 SGHRS, CDR2 YFSETQ. The CDR3 loop is CASSHRTGGTYEQYF. CDR3 DNA: TGCGCCAGCAGCCACAGGACAGGGGGCACCTACGAGCAGTACTTC.

This clone was detected only once. The rearrangement uses TRBV7-8 and TRBJ1-1; TRBD1 matches at 9 bases. Germline CDR1 and CDR2: SGHVS and FQNEAQ. J gave up 4 bases and V 6 bases, and 6 bases lay outside the gene matches. This CDR3 region has 14 residues. The CDR3 region is CASSSGQGFTEAFF. As DNA, the CDR3 is TGTGCCAGCAGTTCGGGACAGGGTTTCACTGAAGCTTTCTTT.

The J gene is TRBJ1-3, the V gene TRBV6-5; no clear D. The length of the CDR3 is 11 residues. Germline loops: CDR1 MNHEY, CDR2 SVGAGI. Trimming removed 7 bases at V and 0 bases at J, with 1 base between. The CDR3 DNA is TGTGCCAGCATCTCTGGAAACACCATATATTTT. This codes for CASISGNTIYF.

V usage is TRBV30 and J usage is TRBJ1-4, with D unclear. V lost 3 bases, J lost 5 bases, and 13 bases lay in between. The germline V gene encodes CDR1 GTSNPN and CDR2 SVGIG (reference sequence). This CDR3 is 14 amino acids long. DNA of the CDR3: TGTGCCTGGAGACGTAGCAGCTTAAATGAAAAACTGTTTTTT. Amino acid sequence: CAWRRSSLNEKLFF.

This chain links TRBV4-3 with TRBJ2-7, with 7 bases lining up with TRBD2. The length of the CDR3 is 17 residues. Germline V lookup: CDR1 LGHNA, CDR2 YSLEER. The V gene end was trimmed by 4 bases and the J gene end by 1 base; junction bases not matched to a gene: 13. CDR3 loop: CASSRFAGLDASYEQYF. The CDR3 nucleotides read TGCGCCAGCAGCCGATTCGCAGGACTAGATGCTTCCTACGAGCAGTACTTC.

V and J are TRBV28 and TRBJ2-3; D unresolved. The V gene lost 2 bases and the J gene lost 3 bases, with 3 bases spanning the gap. The CDR3 spans 12 residues. Germline-derived CDR1 and CDR2 are MDHEN and SYDVKM. The CDR3: CASSLATDTQYF. In DNA form, the CDR3 reads TGTGCCAGCAGTTTAGCTACAGATACGCAGTATTTT.

Notes on this clone: At one boundary the junction diverges from the germline segment, which might be a read error. The V gene is TRBV7-7, the J gene TRBJ2-1; 7 nucleotides line up with TRBD1. The CDR3 contains 14 residues. The germline V gene has CDR1 SSHAT and CDR2 FNYEAQ (reference sequence). CDR3 loop: CASSLNRGYNEQFF. The CDR3 DNA sequence: TGTGCTAGCAGCTTAAACAGGGGCTATAATGAGCAGTTCTTC.

V usage is TRBV5-5 and J usage is TRBJ1-2, with unresolved D. V was clipped by 4 bases and J by 8 bases, with 18 bases between them. The CDR3 sequence is 14 residues long. Germline-derived CDR1 and CDR2 are SGHKS and YYEKEE (reference sequence). The chain's CDR3 is CASSPDPGSGGYTF. The CDR3 DNA follows: TGTGCCAGCAGCCCGGACCCCGGTAGTGGCGGCTACACCTTC.

V gene TRBV2 combines with J gene TRBJ2-3; 13 nucleotides match TRBD2. CDR1 is SNHLY and CDR2 is FYNNEI in the germline V gene. CDR3 length: 21 amino acids. V shed 4 bases and J 4 bases; nucleotides not matched to a gene: 20. In DNA, the CDR3 is TGTGCCAGCAGTGTGCTTGCAGCAGGTACTAGCGGGAGGGCCGCGGCAGATACGCAGTATTTT. This encodes CASSVLAAGTSGRAAADTQYF. The full variable domain, with the rest looked up from reference TRBV2 and TRBJ2-3, is EPEVTQTPSHQVTQMGQEVILRCVPISNHLYFYWYRQILGQKVEFLVSFYNNEISEKSEIFDDQFSVERPDGSNFTLKIRSTKLEDSAMYFCASSVLAAGTSGRAAADTQYFGPGTRLTVL.

A single count supports this clone. The chain is built from TRBV18 and TRBJ2-7; a weak D match, TRBD1 (5 bases). The length of the CDR3 is 14 residues. The germline V gene encodes CDR1 KGHSH and CDR2 LQKENI. V lost 1 base and J lost 5, with 12 bases in between. The CDR3 loop is CASSPRYGRDEQYF. CDR3 DNA: TGTGCCAGCTCACCACGGTACGGCAGGGACGAGCAGTACTTC.

Only one count was recorded for this clone. This chain connects TRBV19 to TRBJ2-5; TRBD2 matches at 10 bases. Germline V CDR1 and CDR2: LNHDA, SQIVND (reference sequence). The CDR3 sequence is 13 residues long. Losses at the gene ends were 6 bases for V and 5 bases for J; bases not matched to a gene: 3. CDR3 nucleotides: TGTGCCAGTAGACTAGCGGGACGTGAGACCCAGTACTTC. This translates into CASRLAGRETQYF.

This clone was recorded once. This chain links TRBV29-1 with TRBJ2-7, with a possible D match to TRBD2 (6 bases). The germline CDR1 and CDR2 sequences are SQVTM and ANQGSEA. Trimming stripped 6 bases from V and 0 bases from J, with 15 bases between. The CDR3 has 14 residues. CDR3 loop: CSVHSGLSSYEQYF. CDR3 coding DNA: TGCAGCGTCCATAGCGGATTAAGCTCCTACGAGCAGTACTTC.

The chain is built from TRBV29-1 and TRBJ2-1; 7 bases map to TRBD1. The CDR3 loop spans 11 amino acids. Germline V gene sequence: CDR1 SQVTM, CDR2 ANQGSEA. CDR3 DNA sequence: TGCAGTAGACAGGGCCACAATGAGCAGTTCTTC. It specifies CSRQGHNEQFF.

This clone was seen a few times. CDR3: CASSGHGRTNPYGYTF. The CDR3 DNA reads as TGCGCCAGCAGCGGGCACGGACGGACGAACCCTTATGGCTACACCTTC. The rearrangement uses TRBV5-1 and TRBJ1-2; no reliable D call. Trimming took 4 bases from V and 5 from J, leaving 21 bases between them. Germline V gene lookup returns CDR1 SGHRS and CDR2 YFSETQ. The length of the CDR3 is 16 residues. The whole variable domain, filled in from reference TRBV5-1 and TRBJ1-2, reads KAGVTQTPRYLIKTRGQQVTLSCSPISGHRSVSWYQQTPGQGLQFLFEYFSETQRNKGNFPGRFSGRQFSNSRSEMNVSTLELGDSALYLCASSGHGRTNPYGYTFGSGTRLTVV.

The CDR3 bases are TGTGCCAGCAGTGACTGGCCGAATAACTATGGCTACACCTTC. Its protein product is CASSDWPNNYGYTF. The gene calls are TRBV6-4 and TRBJ1-2, with no clear D. Germline CDR1 MRHNA, CDR2 SNTAGT. V lost 1 base to trimming and J lost 1 base, with 7 bases between them. The CDR3 has 14 amino acids.

V gene TRBV7-9 combines with J gene TRBJ2-7; D may match TRBD1 or TRBD2 (6 bases each). CDR3 length: 16 amino acids. Germline CDR1 is SEHNR and CDR2 is FQNEAQ (reference sequence). Trimming took 2 bases from V and 3 from J, leaving 17 bases between them. CDR3 DNA sequence: TGTGCCAGCAGCTTAACTGGGGGGCATTTCAGCTACGAGCAGTACTTC. It encodes CASSLTGGHFSYEQYF.

This clone was counted only a few times. The V gene is TRBV5-1, the J gene TRBJ2-3; no firm D call. The CDR3 contains 12 residues. With 4 bases removed from V and 4 bases from J, the gap between germline ends came to 7 bases. Germline CDR1 reads SGHRS; CDR2 reads YFSETQ. The CDR3 DNA reads TGCGCCAGCAGCCCCTACGCAGATACGCAGTATTTT. Its translation is CASSPYADTQYF.

The V gene is TRBV6-1, the J gene TRBJ2-3, with 11 bases aligning to TRBD1. The CDR3 runs to 13 residues. The J segment lost 14 bases and the V segment lost 5 bases, leaving 9 bases of the junction unmatched. Germline lookup yields CDR1 MNHNS and CDR2 SASEGT. CDR3 nucleotides: TGTGCCAGCAGTCAAAAATGGGGGACAGGGGGGTATTTT. Protein sequence: CASSQKWGTGGYF.